This is a list of T cell receptor beta chains from one sample in a study of blood T cell repertoires in COVID-19. Measured with immunoSEQ multiplex PCR; TCRdb has only the in-frame clones, and not every one. The data hold roughly 140,000 clones, with 87% observed a single time. Sequenced material: peripheral blood. The receptors stem from a woman aged 60-75 years with active or convalescent COVID-19. Each CDR3 is given with its conserved first and last residue. Fields, in order: D gene, V gene, J gene, clone size, CDR3 protein, CDR3 DNA. D genes are given only for firm matches. Clone size is stated in some rows and not others, as once, few, many or a class when expanded.

-	TRBV5-6	TRBJ1-4	-	CASSLEGVNEKLFF	TGTGCCAGCAGCTTGGAGGGGGTTAATGAAAAACTGTTTTTT
TRBD1	TRBV10-1	TRBJ2-2	-	CASSLRGLGTGELFF	TGCGCCAGCAGCCTCAGGGGGCTAGGCACCGGGGAGCTGTTTTTT
-	TRBV13	TRBJ1-2	-	CASSSRENYGYTF	TGTGCCAGCAGCTCCAGGGAAAACTATGGCTACACCTTC
TRBD1	TRBV18	TRBJ1-5	-	CASSPTGGSQPQHF	TGTGCCAGCTCACCAACAGGGGGATCTCAGCCCCAGCATTTT
-	TRBV7-9	TRBJ2-1	-	CASSLAWTDNEQFF	TGTGCCAGCAGCTTAGCGTGGACAGACAATGAGCAGTTCTTC
-	TRBV7-2	TRBJ1-1	-	CASSLGAPNTEAFF	TGTGCCAGCAGCTTAGGGGCGCCGAACACTGAAGCTTTCTTT
TRBD1	TRBV3-1/TRBV3-2	TRBJ1-4	-	CASSQEYAGGQPGNEKLFF	TGTGCCAGCAGCCAAGAGTATGCAGGGGGTCAACCGGGAAATGAAAAACTGTTTTTT
-	TRBV11-2	TRBJ2-4	-	CASSVPGVAKNIQYF	TGTGCCAGCAGCGTCCCGGGAGTGGCCAAAAACATTCAGTACTTC
-	TRBV19	TRBJ1-6	-	CASSQDSNSPLHF	TGTGCCAGTAGTCAGGACTCTAATTCACCCCTCCACTTT
-	TRBV5-1	TRBJ2-2	-	CASSTRQVANTGELFF	TGCGCCAGCAGCACTCGACAGGTGGCGAACACCGGGGAGCTGTTTTTT
TRBD1	TRBV18	TRBJ2-7	-	CASSPTGVEQYF	TGTGCCAGCTCACCAACAGGGGTAGAGCAGTACTTC
-	TRBV19	TRBJ1-1	-	CASSWADNTEAFF	TGTGCCAGTAGTTGGGCCGATAACACTGAAGCTTTCTTT
-	TRBV27	TRBJ1-1	-	CASSSMDSLKALNTEAFF	TGTGCCAGCAGTTCGATGGACAGCCTAAAGGCTTTGAACACTGAAGCTTTCTTT
TRBD2	TRBV11-2	TRBJ2-2	-	CASSAGLAGTGELFF	TGTGCCAGCAGCGCCGGACTAGCGGGGACCGGGGAGCTGTTTTTT
-	TRBV5-8	TRBJ1-5	once	CASSLNTEGGQPQHF	TGTGCCAGCAGCTTGAATACGGAGGGTGGTCAGCCCCAGCATTTT
TRBD1	TRBV6-5	TRBJ1-5	-	CATTPTQGADQPQHF	TGTGCCACAACCCCTACTCAGGGGGCGGATCAGCCCCAGCATTTT
TRBD1	TRBV18	TRBJ1-3	-	CASSLRRDRVSGNTIYF	TGTGCCAGCTCATTGCGCCGGGACAGGGTGTCTGGAAACACCATATATTTT
TRBD1	TRBV2	TRBJ2-7	-	CASSKNTGTGHNEQYF	TGTGCCAGCAGCAAAAACACCGGGACAGGGCACAACGAGCAGTACTTC
TRBD1	TRBV2	TRBJ1-6	-	CASSVGQLNSPLHF	TGTGCCAGCAGTGTGGGACAGTTGAATTCACCCCTCCACTTT
TRBD1	TRBV7-6	TRBJ2-1	-	CASSRLTGGYNEQFF	TGTGCCAGCAGCAGATTAACAGGGGGATACAATGAGCAGTTCTTC
-	TRBV11-2	TRBJ1-6	-	CASSLEGGLRSPLHF	TGTGCCAGCAGCTTAGAGGGGGGGCTTAGGTCACCCCTCCACTTT
-	TRBV15	TRBJ1-3	-	CATSAVGSGNTIYF	TGTGCCACCAGCGCGGTTGGCTCTGGAAACACCATATATTTT
-	TRBV6-5	TRBJ2-5	once	CASSYTGGRETQYF	TGTGCCAGCAGTTACACGGGGGGCAGGGAGACCCAGTACTTC
-	TRBV5-1	TRBJ1-2	-	CASSLGGFDGYTF	TGCGCCAGCAGCTTGGGAGGGTTTGATGGCTACACCTTC
TRBD2	TRBV30	TRBJ2-3	-	CAWRPGGSTDTQYF	TGTGCCTGGAGACCGGGGGGTAGCACAGATACGCAGTATTTT
TRBD2	TRBV14	TRBJ2-2	-	CASSPLAGGPEDTGELFF	TGTGCCAGCAGCCCGCTAGCGGGGGGGCCCGAAGACACCGGGGAGCTGTTTTTT
TRBD1	TRBV15	TRBJ1-4	-	CATSIDRVRKEKLFF	TGTGCCACCAGCATAGACAGGGTTCGGAAGGAAAAACTGTTTTTT
TRBD1	TRBV18	TRBJ1-2	-	CASSPDREGSYGYTF	TGTGCCAGCTCACCGGACAGGGAGGGGAGCTATGGCTACACCTTC
-	TRBV19	TRBJ2-4	once	CASSIIGQGSNIQYF	TGTGCCAGTAGTATTATTGGGCAGGGGAGCAACATTCAGTACTTC